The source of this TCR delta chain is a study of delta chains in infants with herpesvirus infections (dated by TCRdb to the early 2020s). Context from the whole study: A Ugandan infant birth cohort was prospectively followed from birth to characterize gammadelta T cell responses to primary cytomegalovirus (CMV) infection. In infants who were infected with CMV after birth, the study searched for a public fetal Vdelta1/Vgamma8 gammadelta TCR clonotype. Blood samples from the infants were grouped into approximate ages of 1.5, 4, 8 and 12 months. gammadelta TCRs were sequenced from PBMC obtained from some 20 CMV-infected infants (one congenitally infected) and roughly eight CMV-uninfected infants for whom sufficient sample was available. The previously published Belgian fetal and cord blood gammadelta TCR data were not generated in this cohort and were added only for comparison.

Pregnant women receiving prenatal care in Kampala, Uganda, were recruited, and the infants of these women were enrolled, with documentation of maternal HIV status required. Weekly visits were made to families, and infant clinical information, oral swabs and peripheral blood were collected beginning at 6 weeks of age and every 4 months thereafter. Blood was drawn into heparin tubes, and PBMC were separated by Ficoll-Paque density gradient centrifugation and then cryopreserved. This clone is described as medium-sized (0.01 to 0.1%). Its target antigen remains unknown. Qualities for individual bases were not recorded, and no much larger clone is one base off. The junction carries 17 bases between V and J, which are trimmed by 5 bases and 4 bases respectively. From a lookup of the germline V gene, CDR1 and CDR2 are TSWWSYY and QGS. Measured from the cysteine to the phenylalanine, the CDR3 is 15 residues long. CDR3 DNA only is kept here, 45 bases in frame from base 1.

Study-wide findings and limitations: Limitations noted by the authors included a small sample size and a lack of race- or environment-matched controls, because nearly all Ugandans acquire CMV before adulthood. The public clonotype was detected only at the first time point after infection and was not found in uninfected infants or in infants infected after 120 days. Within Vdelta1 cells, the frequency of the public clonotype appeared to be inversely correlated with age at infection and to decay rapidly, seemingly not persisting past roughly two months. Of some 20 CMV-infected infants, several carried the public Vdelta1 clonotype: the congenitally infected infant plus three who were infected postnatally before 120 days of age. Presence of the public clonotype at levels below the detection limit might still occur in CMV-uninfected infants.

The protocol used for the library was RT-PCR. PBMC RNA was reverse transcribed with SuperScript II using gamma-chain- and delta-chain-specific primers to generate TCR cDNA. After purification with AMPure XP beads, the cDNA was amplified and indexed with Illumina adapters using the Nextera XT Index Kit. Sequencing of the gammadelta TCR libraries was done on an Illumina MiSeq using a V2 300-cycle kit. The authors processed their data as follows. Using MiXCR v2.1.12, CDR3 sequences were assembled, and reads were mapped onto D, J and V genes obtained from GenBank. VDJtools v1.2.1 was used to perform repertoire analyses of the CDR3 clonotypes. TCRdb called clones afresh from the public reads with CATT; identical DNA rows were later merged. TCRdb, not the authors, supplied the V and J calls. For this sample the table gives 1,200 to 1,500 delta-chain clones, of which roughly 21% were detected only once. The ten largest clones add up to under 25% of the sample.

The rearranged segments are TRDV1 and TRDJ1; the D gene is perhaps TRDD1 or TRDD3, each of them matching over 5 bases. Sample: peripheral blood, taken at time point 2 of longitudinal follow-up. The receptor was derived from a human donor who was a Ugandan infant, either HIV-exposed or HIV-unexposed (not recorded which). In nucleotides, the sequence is TGTGCTCTTGGGATTAATAGGGCCGGATACGATAAACTCATCTTT. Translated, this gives CALGINRAGYDKLIF.